This TCR beta chain was captured in a study of blood T cell repertoires in COVID-19 (dated by TCRdb to about 2020). At the level of the whole study: Samples from collaborators originated in the United States, Italy and Spain and spanned both the acute and convalescent phases of COVID-19. The prospective study material was composed of cDNA or gDNA derived from T cells, B-cell-depleted T cells, or PBMCs. The dataset comprised deeply sampled blood TCRbeta repertoires from subjects exposed to, actively infected with, or recovered from COVID-19. The repertoires were released in a freely available public database meant as a resource for research on the immune response to SARS-CoV-2. The samples were drawn from two sources: the first 160 participants of the ongoing ImmuneRACE study, and 1,000 to 1,500 subjects contributed by 6 global collaborators. Sample metadata almost always included a de-identified subject ID, COVID-19 status, age in years and sex. HLA class I and class II types, where available, came from metadata supplied by the sample provider rather than from assay-based typing.

Whole blood was collected in K2EDTA tubes by collaborating institutions according to the institutions' own protocols. Collaborator samples were shipped for TCRbeta analysis as frozen whole blood, isolated PBMCs, or DNA extracted from either sample type. Overall study results and their limits: How much clinical and demographic metadata was included differed by source and by participant, and the metadata was provided uncurated.

The CDR3 holds 15 amino acids from the cysteine to the phenylalanine. CDR3 DNA is the only sequence kept; it has 45 bases, read in frame from the first base. V sheds 0 bases and J sheds 4 bases, leaving 15 bases between their ends. The germline V gene (reference sequence) yields GTSNPN for CDR1 and SVGIG for CDR2. The immunoSEQ Assay, a bias-controlled multiplex PCR, was used to amplify TCRbeta CDR3 regions from genomic DNA. Per the authors' processing: Within the assay, amplification of reference gene primers was used to estimate how many nucleated cells each sample contained. To quantify the absolute abundance of each unique TCRbeta CDR3 rearrangement, sequence reads were collapsed and filtered. Productive Simpson clonality was computed per sample as the square root of Simpson's diversity index over productive rearrangements. Not all clones reach the TCRdb copy of this immuneACCESS table, which keeps in-frame sequences only. Checked studies attribute under half of the gap to unresolved V genes and leave the rest unexplained. V and J calls and clone size are given by that table; D and trimming were obtained from the DNA. The sample table records approximately 120,000 clones; 84% of these occur just once. Jointly, the top ten make up about 6.6% of the sample.

Concerning this clone: It lacks a known antigen. No base quality values were provided; no much bigger clone lies one nucleotide off.

The receptor's source is a woman aged 50 to 65 with acute or convalescent COVID-19. The rearrangement combines TRBV30 with TRBJ1-2, with a weak D call of TRBD1 (6 bases match). Specimen: peripheral blood. The DNA sequence is as follows: TGTGCCTGGAGTGTATTTCGGGGGGCAGGCTATGGCTACACCTTC. Its protein product is CAWSVFRGAGYGYTF.